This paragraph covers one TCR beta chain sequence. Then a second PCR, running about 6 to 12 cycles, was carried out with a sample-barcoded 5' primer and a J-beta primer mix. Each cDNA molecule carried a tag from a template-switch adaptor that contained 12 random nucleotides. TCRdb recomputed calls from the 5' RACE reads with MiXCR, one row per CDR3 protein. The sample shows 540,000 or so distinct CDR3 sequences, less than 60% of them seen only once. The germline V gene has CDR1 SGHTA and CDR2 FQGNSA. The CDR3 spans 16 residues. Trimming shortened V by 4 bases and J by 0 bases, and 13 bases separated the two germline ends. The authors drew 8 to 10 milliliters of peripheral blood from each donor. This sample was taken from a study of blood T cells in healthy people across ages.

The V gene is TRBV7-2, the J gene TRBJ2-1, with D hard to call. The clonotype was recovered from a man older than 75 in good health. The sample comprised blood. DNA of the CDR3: TGTACCAGCAGCTCCCTATTACGACACTCCTACAATGAGCAGTTCTTC. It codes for CTSSSLLRHSYNEQFF.